Below are 10 T cell receptor beta chains sequenced from a single sample in a study of prognosis after radiotherapy for stage I lung cancer. Amplicons of TCR beta CDR3 were generated from genomic DNA by two-round multiplex PCR. The first PCR round targeted every TRBV and TRBJ gene with specific primers. TCRdb reanalysed the multiplex PCR reads using MiXCR and keeps one entry per CDR3 protein. The sample carries some 39,000 distinct CDR3 sequences, around 22% recorded once. Sequencing used PBMCs, obtained before or after stereotactic body radiation therapy (not recorded which). Receptor source: a donor at least 50 years old with non-small cell lung cancer.

With regard to this clonotype: This may come from a read error, since a much larger clone is one base off. The rearrangement links TRBV19 to TRBJ1-5; TRBD1 aligns across 8 bases. The junction had 8 bases not matched to a gene; V was cut back by 10 bases and J by 6 bases. This CDR3 comprises 13 residues. In germline, CDR1 is LNHDA, CDR2 SQIVND (reference sequence). CDR3: CANRTDRAQPQHF. The CDR3 DNA is TGTGCCAATAGAACGGACAGGGCTCAGCCCCAGCATTTT.

This clonotype was counted only a few times. Since a much larger clone is just one base distant, this may be a read error. V and J are TRBV28 and TRBJ1-1; possible D gene TRBD1, 5 bases. The CDR3 loop spans 14 amino acids. Looked up from germline, CDR1 is MDHEN and CDR2 is SYDVKM. CDR3 sequence (DNA): TGTGCCGGCAGCCTCGGGACGGACAACACTGAAGCTTTCTTT. Residues: CAGSLGTDNTEAFF.

This clonotype was detected ten times or more. The chain joins TRBV5-1 to TRBJ1-2, with D perhaps TRBD1 (6 bases). The V gene's germline CDR1 is SGHRS and CDR2 YFSETQ. Trimming stripped 3 bases from V and 8 bases from J, with 14 bases between. The CDR3 spans 13 residues. The CDR3 DNA is TGCGCCAGCAGCTCGGATACAGGGTACGGCTACACCTTC. Translation: CASSSDTGYGYTF.

Turning to this clonotype: A read error is the likely source, as a far larger clone sits one nucleotide away. The chain combines TRBV6-6 with TRBJ2-7; D call uncertain. Trimming removed 0 bases at V and 2 bases at J, with 11 bases between. The CDR3 has 15 residues. In germline, CDR1 is MNHNY, CDR2 SVGAGI (reference sequence). The CDR3: CASSYSRHGAYEQYF. CDR3 nucleotides: TGTGCCAGCAGTTACTCGAGACATGGGGCCTACGAGCAGTACTTC.

This clonotype turned up a few times. This may be a read error: a much more frequent sequence differs by one nucleotide. In DNA form, the CDR3 reads TGTGCCAGAAGCGTACAGGGGGACAATGAGCAGTTCTTC. Protein: CARSVQGDNEQFF. V gene TRBV9 combines with J gene TRBJ2-1; 8 nucleotides line up with TRBD1. There are 13 residues in the CDR3. From germline, CDR1 is SGDLS and CDR2 YYNGEE.

This clonotype appeared a single time. V and J are TRBV13 and TRBJ1-6, with 7 bases that match TRBD1. CDR3 length: 14 residues. Trimming cost V 4 bases and J 16 bases; bases outside gene matches: 13. CDR1 is PRHDT and CDR2 is FYEKMQ in the germline V gene (reference sequence). The CDR3 DNA sequence: TGTGCCAGCAGCTCTAGACAGGGCAATTCAACACTCCACTTT. It codes for CASSSRQGNSTLHF.

The table lists this clonotype with a count of one. The junction and the germline gene differ at one end; a read error may be behind it. This sequence joins TRBV20-1 and TRBJ1-3; the D is unclear. This CDR3 region has 13 residues. Per the germline V gene, CDR1 is DFQATT and CDR2 is SNEGSKA (reference sequence). Here the CDR3 reads CSASPNTVNTICF. CDR3 coding DNA: TGCAGTGCTAGCCCGAATACGGTAAACACCATATGTTTT.

This clonotype showed up many times. The chain couples TRBV11-2 to TRBJ2-7; D not certain. Trimming shortened V by 5 bases and J by 3 bases, and 2 bases separated the two germline ends. Germline assignment: CDR1 SGHAT and CDR2 FQNNGV. The CDR3 loop spans 10 amino acids. The CDR3 coding sequence is TGTGCCAGCAGCAACTACGAGCAGTACTTC. It codes for CASSNYEQYF.

Comments on this clonotype: A far larger clone is only one base removed, so a read error is likely. Lacking the conserved final phenylalanine or tryptophan, this CDR3 likely reflects a read error. The V and J genes are TRBV6-2 or TRBV6-3 and TRBJ2-5; unclear D gene. This CDR3 has 11 amino acids. Germline V gives CDR1 MNHEY, CDR2 SVGEGT. V was cut by 6 bases and J by 2 bases, with 4 bases left in between. CDR3 DNA sequence: TGTGCCAGCAGGGTTCAAGAGACCCAGTACTCC. It codes for CASRVQETQYS.

This clonotype was detected a few times. This rearrangement joins TRBV30 to TRBJ1-1; TRBD1 matches at 7 bases. This CDR3 is 15 amino acids long. V shed 5 bases and J 2 bases; nucleotides not matched to a gene: 11. Germline V gene sequence: CDR1 GTSNPN, CDR2 SVGIG (reference sequence). The CDR3 protein is CAWGSGQTINTEAFF. DNA of the CDR3: TGTGCCTGGGGGTCGGGACAGACTATTAACACTGAAGCTTTCTTT.